The 26 T cell receptor beta chains below were found in one sample sequenced in a study of blood T cell repertoires in COVID-19. Assay used: immunoSEQ multiplex PCR; TCRdb lists only in-frame clones, some missing. Of 100,000 to 150,000 clones listed, 85% to 90% are singletons. Input material: peripheral blood. Receptors were obtained from a woman aged 80 or over with COVID-19, enrolled during active disease.

The chain links TRBV19 to TRBJ1-1; D is ambiguous. The V gene's germline CDR1 is LNHDA and CDR2 SQIVND (reference sequence). The CDR3 contains 11 residues. CDR3 nucleotide sequence: TGTTTCTCCGAGGAGAGCACTGAAGCTTTCTTT. Translation gives CFSEESTEAFF.

The CDR3 spells CATSRATSGRGNEQFF. The CDR3 bases are TGTGCCACCAGCAGAGCCACTAGCGGGAGGGGGAATGAGCAGTTCTTC. The chain recombines TRBV15 with TRBJ2-1; 13 bases align to TRBD2. CDR1 LNHNV and CDR2 YYDKDF come from the germline V gene (reference sequence). After removal of 1 base from V and 7 bases from J, the junction contained 4 bases not matched to a gene. The CDR3 has 16 residues.

V gene TRBV12-3 or TRBV12-4 combines with J gene TRBJ2-5; D gene unclear. The ends were cut back, 6 bases at V and 3 bases at J, with 8 bases in the middle. The length of the CDR3 is 12 residues. The CDR3 loop is CASSPREETQYF. The CDR3 DNA reads TGTGCCAGCAGCCCACGGGAAGAGACCCAGTACTTC.

The rearrangement joins TRBV29-1 to TRBJ2-5; D perhaps matches TRBD2 (5 bases). The V end was cut by 6 bases, the J end by 2 bases, with 22 bases between. Germline lookup yields CDR1 SQVTM and CDR2 ANQGSEA. The length of the CDR3 is 16 residues. The CDR3: CSVLTGSGRWQETQYF. CDR3 in DNA: TGCAGCGTCCTGACGGGGTCGGGGAGATGGCAAGAGACCCAGTACTTC.

This chain uses TRBV19 with TRBJ2-2, with 7 bases that match TRBD1. Per germline, CDR1 LNHDA and CDR2 SQIVND (reference sequence). V dropped 7 bases and J dropped 2; count of bases not matched to a gene: 7. The CDR3 covers 15 residues. CDR3 DNA sequence: TGTGCCAGTACCCGGACAGGACTTAACACCGGGGAGCTGTTTTTT. As protein: CASTRTGLNTGELFF.

In this sample, this clone turned up once. The chain is built from TRBV28 and TRBJ1-3, with D possibly TRBD1 on 5 matching bases. Trimming cost V 2 bases and J 5 bases, with 13 bases left between them. CDR1 and CDR2 (germline): MDHEN, SYDVKM. The CDR3 length is 15 residues. CDR3: CASSLGAAQRNTIYF. The DNA of the CDR3 is TGTGCCAGCAGTTTAGGGGCGGCCCAAAGAAACACCATATATTTT.

The chain is built from TRBV5-1 and TRBJ1-1; 9 positions agree with TRBD1. Germline CDR1 and CDR2: SGHRS and YFSETQ. The CDR3 extends over 14 amino acids. V trimming: 4 bases; J trimming: 5 bases; junction bases outside the gene matches: 6. CDR3 DNA sequence: TGCGCCAGCAGCCGGACAGGGGAGGAGACTGAAGCTTTCTTT. Residues: CASSRTGEETEAFF.

Here the CDR3 DNA reads TGTGCCACCGCCGGGAGCCTGAACACCGGGGAGCTGTTTTTT. It yields the protein CATAGSLNTGELFF. The V and J genes are TRBV15 and TRBJ2-2, with D perhaps matching TRBD2 (6 bases). The CDR3 is 14 amino acids. Trimming cost V 8 bases and J 1 base, with 11 bases left between them. The germline V gene has CDR1 LNHNV and CDR2 YYDKDF (reference sequence).

This sequence joins TRBV7-8 and TRBJ2-7; 7 bases are shared with TRBD1. The J segment lost 5 bases and the V segment lost 0 bases, leaving 4 bases of the junction unmatched. CDR1 SGHVS and CDR2 FQNEAQ come from the germline V gene. This CDR3 region has 14 residues. The chain's CDR3 is CASSLAPQGDEQYF. The DNA for the CDR3 is TGTGCCAGCAGCTTAGCTCCCCAGGGGGACGAGCAGTACTTC.

This rearrangement joins TRBV6-5 to TRBJ2-2, with 8 bases lining up with TRBD2. The CDR3 runs 14 residues. V shed 8 bases, J shed 3 bases, and the junction held 5 bases outside the gene matches. The germline V gene encodes CDR1 MNHEY and CDR2 SVGAGI. The CDR3 DNA follows: TGTGCCAGCCGGACGGGAGGGCACACCGGGGAGCTGTTTTTT. Encoded protein: CASRTGGHTGELFF.

The rearrangement links TRBV4-1 to TRBJ1-5; D not resolved. V was cut by 0 bases and J by 9 bases, with 18 bases left in between. The CDR3 is made up of 16 amino acids. Germline V lookup: CDR1 MGHRA, CDR2 YSYEKL. CDR3: CASSQDLGGALTPQHF. CDR3 sequence (DNA): TGCGCCAGCAGCCAAGATTTGGGAGGCGCCCTGACGCCCCAGCATTTT.

This clone came up a few times. J is TRBJ1-4 and V is TRBV2, with D possibly matching TRBD1 (6 bases). The V gene's germline CDR1 is SNHLY and CDR2 FYNNEI. The CDR3 spans 14 residues. Trimming pared 6 bases from V and 7 bases from J, leaving 15 bases between. CDR3 residues: CASRLQGLSEKLFF. The CDR3 region has the DNA TGTGCCAGCAGATTACAGGGTCTGAGTGAAAAACTGTTTTTT.

This sequence joins TRBV9 and TRBJ2-2; D remains unclear. Trimming stripped 0 bases from V and 6 bases from J, with 6 bases between. In germline, CDR1 is SGDLS, CDR2 YYNGEE. CDR3 size: 13 residues. CDR3 residues: CASSVAPAGELFF. The DNA for the CDR3 is TGTGCCAGCAGCGTAGCTCCGGCCGGGGAGCTGTTTTTT.

This CDR3 is CASRPVGGVPFF. CDR3 nucleotide sequence: TGTGCCAGTAGGCCCGTGGGGGGAGTTCCTTTCTTT. The chain recombines TRBV19 with TRBJ1-1; the D gene is possibly TRBD1 (5 bases). CDR3 length: 12 amino acids. V lost 6 bases, J lost 12 bases, and 17 bases lay in between. Germline CDR1 and CDR2: LNHDA and SQIVND (reference sequence).

The genes are TRBV11-3 and TRBJ2-1, with D perhaps TRBD2 (6 bases). From germline, CDR1 is SGHNT and CDR2 YENEEA. This CDR3 comprises 13 residues. The V end was cut by 3 bases, the J end by 10 bases, with 13 bases between. The DNA of the CDR3 is TGTGCCAGCAGCTTGGGGCGGGAAGGGGAGCAGTTCTTC. Protein: CASSLGREGEQFF.

The rearrangement joins TRBV19 to TRBJ2-5, with D possibly being TRBD1 (5 bases). V was pared by 5 bases and J by 1 base, with 11 bases between. In germline, CDR1 is LNHDA, CDR2 SQIVND (reference sequence). This CDR3 has 14 residues. In DNA, the CDR3 is TGTGCCAGTAGTCCTCGACAGCTCCAAGAGACCCAGTACTTC. Residues: CASSPRQLQETQYF.

The sample holds a few counts of this clone. The gene calls are TRBV19 and TRBJ1-6, with D maybe TRBD1 (5 bases). Germline V lookup: CDR1 LNHDA, CDR2 SQIVND (reference sequence). Trimming removed 4 bases from V and 10 bases from J, with 26 bases in between. The CDR3 is 18 amino acids. CDR3 residues: CASSRLRDLRPGGSPLHF. CDR3 bases: TGTGCCAGTAGTAGACTCCGGGACTTGAGGCCGGGAGGATCACCCCTCCACTTT. Together with reference TRBV19 and TRBJ1-6, the CDR3 gives the full variable domain: DGGITQSPKYLFRKEGQNVTLSCEQNLNHDAMYWYRQDPGQGLRLIYYSQIVNDFQKGDIAEGYSVSREKKESFPLTVTSAQKNPTAFYLCASSRLRDLRPGGSPLHFGNGTRLTVT.

This clone was seen a handful of times. The rearrangement uses TRBV2 and TRBJ1-5, with D hard to call. There are 13 residues in the CDR3. Germline-derived CDR1 and CDR2 are SNHLY and FYNNEI. The V end lost 4 bases, the J end lost 7 bases, and 11 bases lay between the germline ends. The CDR3 coding sequence is TGTGCCAGCAGTGTCGACTCGAGGCAGCCCCAGCATTTT. Translation: CASSVDSRQPQHF.

The V call is TRBV27, the J call TRBJ1-1; D not resolved. The V gene lost 5 bases and the J gene lost 5 bases, with 12 bases spanning the gap. CDR1 and CDR2 from the germline V gene are MNHEY and SMNVEV (reference sequence). The CDR3 extends over 13 amino acids. CDR3 coding DNA: TGTGCCAGCAGTCTCGCTCGGGAGACTGAAGCTTTCTTT. Protein: CASSLARETEAFF.

This clone came up once. The chain recombines TRBV20-1 with TRBJ2-5; a weak D match, TRBD2 (6 bases). The CDR3 is 14 amino acids. Looked up from germline, CDR1 is DFQATT and CDR2 is SNEGSKA (reference sequence). V was cut by 3 bases and J by 2 bases, with 13 bases left in between. The CDR3 DNA follows: TGCAGTGCTAGTTTGATGGCGGGACAAGAGACCCAGTACTTC. Translation: CSASLMAGQETQYF.

The rearrangement joins TRBV19 to TRBJ2-1; 9 nucleotides align to TRBD2. The junction had 8 bases not matched to a gene; V was cut back by 7 bases and J by 10 bases. Per germline, CDR1 LNHDA and CDR2 SQIVND (reference sequence). The CDR3 totals 13 residues. This CDR3 reads CASIGGLAGEQFF. CDR3 coding DNA: TGTGCCAGTATCGGGGGACTAGCCGGAGAGCAGTTCTTC.

V usage is TRBV28 and J usage is TRBJ2-1; D gene uncertain. V was pared by 2 bases and J by 10 bases, with 9 bases between. Germline values: CDR1 MDHEN, CDR2 SYDVKM. The CDR3 length is 12 residues. Here the CDR3 reads CASSLLTEEQFF. CDR3 sequence (DNA): TGTGCCAGCAGTTTACTCACAGAAGAGCAGTTCTTC.

In DNA form, the CDR3 reads TGTGCCAGTAGCAGGACGACAAACGGGAGATCCTACAATGAGCAGTTCTTC. It specifies CASSRTTNGRSYNEQFF. The genes are TRBV19 and TRBJ2-1; D may be TRBD2 (6 bases). The V and J ends lost 6 bases and 1 base respectively, with 19 bases between them. The CDR3 has 17 residues. CDR1 LNHDA and CDR2 SQIVND come from the germline V gene (reference sequence).

This rearrangement joins TRBV19 to TRBJ2-2, with TRBD2 identical over 9 bases. Germline assignment: CDR1 LNHDA and CDR2 SQIVND (reference sequence). J was trimmed by 0 bases and V by 6 bases; bases with no gene match: 2. This CDR3 has 15 residues. The CDR3 reads CASRREGANTGELFF. DNA for the CDR3: TGTGCCAGTAGGCGGGAGGGTGCGAACACCGGGGAGCTGTTTTTT.

This clone was found once. The chain joins TRBV11-2 to TRBJ2-7; the match to TRBD2 covers 10 bases. Losses at the gene ends were 4 bases for V and 4 bases for J; bases not matched to a gene: 7. The CDR3 loop spans 15 amino acids. Germline V gene sequence: CDR1 SGHAT, CDR2 FQNNGV. The CDR3 coding sequence is TGTGCCAGCAGCTCTCCAAGGACTAGCGGATACGAGCAGTACTTC. Protein: CASSSPRTSGYEQYF.

V and J are TRBV5-1 and TRBJ1-1; no firm D call. Germline-derived CDR1 and CDR2 are SGHRS and YFSETQ. V gave up 3 bases and J gave up 7 bases, with 22 bases separating them. The length of the CDR3 is 16 residues. The CDR3 region has the DNA TGCGCCAGCAGCTCGACCTCAGGAGGGATTGAGGGTGAAGCTTTCTTT. Translation: CASSSTSGGIEGEAFF.